One sample yielded the 24 T cell receptor beta chains listed below, sequenced in a study of T cell changes during pregnancy in multiple sclerosis. The repertoire was sequenced with immunoSEQ multiplex PCR; TCRdb's copy has only in-frame clones and lacks some. Of about 51,000 clones listed, 90% to 95% are singletons. Sample: peripheral blood, taken in the second trimester of pregnancy. The receptors here all came from a female donor with multiple sclerosis, enrolled in a pregnancy study.

This clone has a single count. The chain carries TRBV2 and TRBJ2-5, with 8 bases identical to TRBD1. V lost 5 bases and J lost 4; bases outside the gene matches: 0. The CDR3 extends over 12 amino acids. Germline loops: CDR1 SNHLY, CDR2 FYNNEI. The CDR3 region has the DNA TGTGCCAGCAGTACAGGGGGAGAGACCCAGTACTTC. Translating it yields CASSTGGETQYF.

V is TRBV7-9 and J is TRBJ1-3, with TRBD1 matching 9 bases. The V gene end was trimmed by 5 bases and the J gene end by 2 bases; junction bases not matched to a gene: 13. Germline V gives CDR1 SEHNR, CDR2 FQNEAQ (reference sequence). The CDR3 totals 18 residues. CDR3 sequence: CASSRKIGGTGTGNTIYF. As DNA, the CDR3 is TGTGCCAGCAGCCGCAAAATCGGGGGGACAGGGACTGGAAACACCATATATTTT. Supplemented by reference TRBV7-9 and TRBJ1-3, the full variable domain reads DTGVSQNPRHKITKRGQNVTFRCDPISEHNRLYWYRQTLGQGPEFLTYFQNEAQLEKSRLLSDRFSAERPKGSFSTLEIQRTEQGDSAMYLCASSRKIGGTGTGNTIYFGEGSWLTVV.

The V and J genes are TRBV5-1 and TRBJ2-5; perhaps TRBD1 as D (7 bases). CDR3 length equals 16 residues. The V gene lost 4 bases and the J gene lost 2 bases, with 18 bases spanning the gap. Looked up from germline, CDR1 is SGHRS and CDR2 is YFSETQ. The CDR3, as DNA: TGCGCCAGCAGCCAGAACGGACAGGCGGGGCAAGAGACCCAGTACTTC. Residues: CASSQNGQAGQETQYF.

The table lists this clone with a count of one. The rearrangement uses TRBV7-9 and TRBJ1-2; 8 bases line up with TRBD1. Trimming took 5 bases from V and 4 from J; bases not matched to a gene: 6. Germline CDR1 is SEHNR and CDR2 is FQNEAQ (reference sequence). The CDR3 runs 14 residues. CDR3 DNA sequence: TGTGCCAGCAGCCCCGGACAGGGCCTCTATGGCTACACCTTC. Protein: CASSPGQGLYGYTF.

This clone was seen a single time. The J gene is TRBJ1-5, the V gene TRBV10-3; a possible D gene is TRBD1 (5 bases). The CDR3 is made up of 14 amino acids. The V and J ends lost 3 bases and 4 bases respectively, with 10 bases between them. Germline V gene lookup returns CDR1 ENHRY and CDR2 SYGVKD. CDR3 sequence (DNA): TGTGCCATCAGTGAACAGGTCACAAATCAGCCCCAGCATTTT. This sequence encodes CAISEQVTNQPQHF.

The chain carries TRBV2 and TRBJ1-5; D not resolved. The CDR3 extends over 12 amino acids. Trimming shortened V by 7 bases and J by 2 bases, and 6 bases separated the two germline ends. The germline CDR1 and CDR2 sequences are SNHLY and FYNNEI. CDR3 in amino acids: CASTVGNQPQHF. CDR3 DNA: TGTGCCAGCACGGTAGGCAATCAGCCCCAGCATTTT.

Remarks on this clone: Other nucleotide sequences from this sample produce the same CDR3. V and J are TRBV27 and TRBJ2-5, with D unresolved. V was clipped by 3 bases and J by 5 bases, with 4 bases between them. The CDR3 is 11 amino acids. Germline loops: CDR1 MNHEY, CDR2 SMNVEV (reference sequence). CDR3 sequence reads: CASSFRETQYF. The CDR3 region has the DNA TGTGCCAGCAGTTTCCGGGAGACCCAGTACTTC.

The chain links TRBV4-3 to TRBJ2-1; 9 bases fit TRBD2. The CDR3 runs 14 residues. Germline-derived CDR1 and CDR2 are LGHNA and YSLEER. Trimming took 4 bases from V and 3 from J; bases not matched to a gene: 1. In DNA, the CDR3 is TGCGCCAGCAGCCTAGCGGGGGACTACAATGAGCAGTTCTTC. This encodes CASSLAGDYNEQFF.

The rearrangement joins TRBV6-1 to TRBJ1-5, with 11 bases fitting TRBD1. CDR3 length equals 15 residues. Per germline, CDR1 MNHNS and CDR2 SASEGT. V was clipped by 6 bases and J by 4 bases; unmatched bases: 5. The CDR3 loop is CASSAGTGGNQPQHF. DNA of the CDR3: TGTGCCAGCAGCGCCGGGACAGGGGGGAATCAGCCCCAGCATTTT.

V usage is TRBV15 and J usage is TRBJ2-7, with D perhaps matching TRBD2 (5 bases). CDR1 is LNHNV, CDR2 YYDKDF, per germline (reference sequence). The germline V and J ends were trimmed by 3 bases and 6 bases, with 9 bases remaining between them. The CDR3 is 12 amino acids. CDR3 protein: CATSRGVGEQYF. In nucleotides, the CDR3 is TGTGCCACCAGCAGGGGAGTCGGCGAGCAGTACTTC.

CDR3 loop: CASSGENNSPLHF. Written as DNA, the CDR3 is TGTGCCAGCAGCGGCGAGAATAATTCACCCCTCCACTTT. The chain combines TRBV9 with TRBJ1-6; no definite D call. The V gene's germline CDR1 is SGDLS and CDR2 YYNGEE. CDR3 length: 13 residues. V lost 3 bases to trimming and J lost 5 bases, with 6 bases between them.

The V and J genes are TRBV29-1 and TRBJ1-1; D gene ambiguous. Trimming took 4 bases from V and 1 from J, leaving 7 bases between them. Germline assignment: CDR1 SQVTM and CDR2 ANQGSEA. CDR3 size: 12 residues. The CDR3 DNA is TGCAGCGTTGCATTCCAGAACACTGAAGCTTTCTTT. Amino acid sequence: CSVAFQNTEAFF.

V and J are TRBV20-1 and TRBJ1-1, with a tentative D call TRBD1 (5 bases). CDR1 and CDR2 from the germline V gene are DFQATT and SNEGSKA (reference sequence). The germline V and J ends were trimmed by 5 bases and 11 bases, with 12 bases remaining between them. The CDR3 runs to 10 residues. CDR3 in DNA: TGCAGTGCTCTCGGGGGTCGGGCTTTCTTT. Protein product: CSALGGRAFF.

The chain is built from TRBV7-9 and TRBJ2-1; no firm D call. The germline CDR1 and CDR2 sequences are SEHNR and FQNEAQ (reference sequence). The CDR3 is 15 residues long. Trimming left V 5 bases short and J 3 bases short, with 14 bases between. The CDR3 is CASSPEVNIYNEQFF. CDR3 coding DNA: TGTGCCAGCAGCCCAGAGGTCAATATCTACAATGAGCAGTTCTTC.

V and J are TRBV6-1 and TRBJ2-7, with D possibly matching TRBD2 (5 bases). The V end lost 8 bases, the J end lost 2 bases, and 7 bases lay between the germline ends. CDR3 size: 11 residues. Looked up from germline, CDR1 is MNHNS and CDR2 is SASEGT. The CDR3 sequence is CASGLAYEQYF. CDR3 nucleotides: TGTGCCAGCGGACTGGCCTACGAGCAGTACTTC.

The chain combines TRBV2 with TRBJ2-7, with no clear D. The length of the CDR3 is 13 residues. The germline V and J ends were trimmed by 3 bases and 2 bases, with 8 bases remaining between them. The germline V gene encodes CDR1 SNHLY and CDR2 FYNNEI. The chain's CDR3 is CASSDPSAYEQYF. The CDR3 DNA follows: TGTGCCAGCAGTGATCCGTCAGCCTACGAGCAGTACTTC.

The V gene is TRBV27, the J gene TRBJ1-2; TRBD1 matches 7 bases. V shed 0 bases, J shed 3 bases, and the junction held 1 base outside the gene matches. Germline V CDR1 and CDR2: MNHEY, SMNVEV (reference sequence). The CDR3 is made up of 14 amino acids. CDR3 in amino acids: CASSLSGQHYGYTF. The CDR3, as DNA: TGTGCCAGCAGTTTATCGGGACAGCACTATGGCTACACCTTC.

The V gene is TRBV11-1, the J gene TRBJ1-2; possible D gene TRBD1, 6 bases. Germline V gives CDR1 SGHAT, CDR2 FQDESV (reference sequence). This CDR3 contains 15 residues. V shed 3 bases and J shed 4 bases, with 15 bases lying between them. The CDR3 region is CASSFLRGAGYGYTF. In DNA form, the CDR3 reads TGTGCCAGCAGCTTCCTTCGGGGGGCGGGCTATGGCTACACCTTC.

The chain couples TRBV27 to TRBJ2-1; unclear D gene. The ends were cut back, 5 bases at V and 0 bases at J, with 11 bases in the middle. The CDR3 consists of 15 residues. Germline CDR1 MNHEY, CDR2 SMNVEV (reference sequence). CDR3 coding DNA: TGTGCCAGCAGTGTTCCGGGTAGCTCCTACAATGAGCAGTTCTTC. It translates to CASSVPGSSYNEQFF.

V gene TRBV27 combines with J gene TRBJ2-2; 8 nucleotides align to TRBD2. Unmatched junction bases numbered 4, after V lost 10 bases and J lost 3 bases. CDR1 and CDR2 from the germline V gene are MNHEY and SMNVEV (reference sequence). The CDR3 is made up of 13 amino acids. For the CDR3, the DNA is TGTGCCACCACTAGCGGATACACCGGGGAGCTGTTTTTT. This encodes CATTSGYTGELFF.

V gene TRBV19 combines with J gene TRBJ2-1; 7 nucleotides match TRBD2. Germline V gives CDR1 LNHDA, CDR2 SQIVND (reference sequence). The J segment lost 9 bases and the V segment lost 6 bases, leaving 8 bases of the junction unmatched. The CDR3 loop spans 13 amino acids. This CDR3 reads CASSKTSYGEQFF. DNA for the CDR3: TGTGCCAGTAGCAAGACTAGCTACGGTGAGCAGTTCTTC.

This clone was counted between two and nine times. The J gene is TRBJ1-2, the V gene TRBV27, with D possibly matching TRBD1 (6 bases). Looked up from germline, CDR1 is MNHEY and CDR2 is SMNVEV (reference sequence). This CDR3 region has 16 residues. V was shortened by 7 bases and J by 0 bases, with 18 bases between the two germline ends. The CDR3 protein is CASKPQGQMTNYGYTF. The CDR3 DNA reads as TGTGCCAGCAAGCCTCAGGGGCAAATGACTAACTATGGCTACACCTTC.

This chain joins TRBV13 and TRBJ2-7, with a weak D call TRBD1 (7 bases). V was pared by 5 bases and J by 9 bases, with 17 bases between. The CDR3 has 13 residues. Germline assignment: CDR1 PRHDT and CDR2 FYEKMQ (reference sequence). The CDR3 DNA sequence: TGTGCCAGCAGCCACGCGGCCCAGGGGGGGCAGTACTTC. Amino acid sequence: CASSHAAQGGQYF.

This clone showed up just once. This chain links TRBV14 with TRBJ2-1; D is ambiguous. This CDR3 comprises 12 residues. Germline assignment: CDR1 SGHDN and CDR2 FVKESK. V was trimmed by 1 base and J by 10 bases, leaving 8 bases between them. CDR3 in amino acids: CASSQGWSEQFF. The CDR3 bases are TGTGCCAGCAGCCAAGGGTGGAGCGAGCAGTTCTTC.